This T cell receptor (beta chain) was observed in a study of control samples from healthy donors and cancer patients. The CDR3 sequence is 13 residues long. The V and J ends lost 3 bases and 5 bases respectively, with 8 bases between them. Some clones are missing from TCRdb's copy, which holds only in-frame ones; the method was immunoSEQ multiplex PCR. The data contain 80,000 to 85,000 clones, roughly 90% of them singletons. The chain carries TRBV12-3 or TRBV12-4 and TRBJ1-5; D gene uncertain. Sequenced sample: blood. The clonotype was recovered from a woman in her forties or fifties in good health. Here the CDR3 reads CASSFSSDQPQHF. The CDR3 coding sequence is TGTGCCAGCAGTTTTAGTAGTGATCAGCCCCAGCATTTT.